The source of this T cell receptor beta chain is a study of Tregs in tolerant kidney transplant recipients. Study results and caveats: No direct test of biological reproducibility was done here. Antigen-driven expansion was suggested because donor-specific Tregs expanded more than all Tregs in tolerant patients. Findings come from small patient numbers and require larger validation.

CD4+CD25+CD127- Tregs, CD4+CD25- non-Tregs, CD4 and CD8 cells were sorted. Sequenced by immunoSEQ multiplex PCR; TCRdb stores in-frame clones only, minus some. The sample has 50,000 to 85,000 clones, just under 95% seen once. V gave up 2 bases and J gave up 5 bases; unmatched junction bases: 10. Looked up from germline, CDR1 is MNHEY and CDR2 is SVGAGI. The CDR3 length is 16 residues. For this clone: The antigen is unknown.

This TCR was sampled from a human donor who received a combined kidney and bone marrow transplant. Specimen: CD8+ T cells from blood, collected before the transplant. The chain is built from TRBV6-5 and TRBJ1-1; 8 bases are shared with TRBD1. The chain's CDR3 is CASSYGLGQGWTEAFF. The DNA for the CDR3 is TGTGCCAGCAGTTACGGGTTAGGACAGGGTTGGACTGAAGCTTTCTTT.